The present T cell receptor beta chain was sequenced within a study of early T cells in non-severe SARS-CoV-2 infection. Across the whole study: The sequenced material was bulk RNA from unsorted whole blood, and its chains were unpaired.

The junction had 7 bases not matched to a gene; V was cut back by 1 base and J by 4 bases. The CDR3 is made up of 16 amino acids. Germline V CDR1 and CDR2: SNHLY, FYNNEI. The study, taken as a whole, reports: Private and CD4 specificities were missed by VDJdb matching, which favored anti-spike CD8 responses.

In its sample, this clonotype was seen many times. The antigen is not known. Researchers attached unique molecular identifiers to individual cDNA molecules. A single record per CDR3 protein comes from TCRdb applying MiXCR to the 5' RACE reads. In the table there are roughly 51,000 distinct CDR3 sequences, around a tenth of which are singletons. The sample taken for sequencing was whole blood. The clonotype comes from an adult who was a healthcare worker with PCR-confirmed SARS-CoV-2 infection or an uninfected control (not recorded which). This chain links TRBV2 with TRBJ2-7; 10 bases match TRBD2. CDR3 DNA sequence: TGTGCCAGCAGTGAAGGGCCCGGACTAGCGGCATACGAGCAGTACTTC. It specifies CASSEGPGLAAYEQYF.